These T cell receptor beta chains were read from a single sample in a study of monozygotic twins with cystic fibrosis. Profiled with immunoSEQ multiplex PCR; TCRdb holds only in-frame clones, not every one. This table has around 34,000 clones, about 92% appearing once. Sequencing was performed on blood. The receptors here all came from a girl aged 2 to 9 with cystic fibrosis. CDR3s include the opening cysteine and the closing phenylalanine or tryptophan. D genes are given only for firm matches. A clone size is listed for some rows: how often the clone was seen (once, few, many), or a class if it is expanded.

CASSQELGLSGNTIYF | TGCGCCAGCAGCCAAGAACTCGGACTCTCTGGAAACACCATATATTTT | - | - | TRBJ1-3 | TRBV4-3
CASHRTEEGGEAFF | TGTGCCAGTCATCGGACAGAGGAGGGAGGTGAAGCTTTCTTT | - | - | TRBJ1-1 | TRBV18
CASRRNTEAFF | TGTGCCAGCAGGAGGAACACTGAAGCTTTCTTT | - | - | TRBJ1-1 | TRBV25-1
CAWSPLAGGGETQYF | TGTGCCTGGAGTCCCCTAGCGGGAGGAGGGGAGACCCAGTACTTC | - | TRBD2 | TRBJ2-5 | TRBV30
CASSPEGEDYHNYEQYF | TGTGCCAGCAGCCCCGAAGGGGAGGACTACCACAACTACGAGCAGTACTTC | - | - | TRBJ2-7 | TRBV11-2
CASKRTGLDEQYF | TGTGCCAGCAAACGAACAGGGTTGGACGAGCAGTACTTC | once | - | TRBJ2-7 | TRBV6-1
CSARSLRPTDTQYF | TGCAGCGCCCGGTCACTTCGCCCCACAGATACGCAGTATTTT | - | - | TRBJ2-3 | TRBV29-1
CASSAPDRGQETQYF | TGTGCCAGCAGCGCCCCCGACAGGGGGCAAGAGACCCAGTACTTC | - | TRBD1 | TRBJ2-5 | TRBV7-9
CSVLEGAPATEAFF | TGCAGCGTCCTCGAGGGCGCCCCGGCCACTGAAGCTTTCTTT | once | - | TRBJ1-1 | TRBV29-1
CASSLQQGTNEKLFF | TGTGCCAGCAGTCTACAACAGGGGACTAATGAAAAACTGTTTTTT | - | TRBD1 | TRBJ1-4 | TRBV25-1
CASSPSGLVVDTQYF | TGTGCCAGCAGCCCCTCGGGACTGGTGGTAGATACGCAGTATTTT | - | - | TRBJ2-3 | TRBV4-2
CASSSGQGELGNQPQHF | TGTGCCAGTAGTTCGGGACAGGGGGAGTTGGGCAATCAGCCCCAGCATTTT | - | TRBD1 | TRBJ1-5 | TRBV19
CASSIGVGTGELFF | TGTGCCAGTAGTATCGGTGTCGGCACCGGGGAGCTGTTTTTT | - | - | TRBJ2-2 | TRBV19
CASSPPLPAGGSYEQYF | TGTGCCAGCAGCCCCCCGTTGCCAGCGGGAGGAAGCTACGAGCAGTACTTC | - | TRBD2 | TRBJ2-7 | TRBV7-9
CAWSDGQGSYGYTF | TGTGCCTGGAGTGACGGACAGGGAAGCTATGGCTACACCTTC | - | TRBD1 | TRBJ1-2 | TRBV30
CASSPLSGGANVLTF | TGTGCCAGCTCACCACTTAGCGGTGGGGCCAACGTCCTGACTTTC | - | - | TRBJ2-6 | TRBV18
CASSIDRGRGGYTF | TGTGCCAGTAGTATTGACAGGGGGCGCGGTGGCTACACCTTC | - | TRBD1 | TRBJ1-2 | TRBV19
CASSVLYGYTF | TGTGCCAGCAGTGTCCTCTATGGCTACACCTTC | once | - | TRBJ1-2 | TRBV6-1
CASSFGAAKNIQYF | TGTGCCAGCAGCTTTGGCGCAGCCAAAAACATTCAGTACTTC | - | - | TRBJ2-4 | TRBV7-9
CASSSGTHGLYNEQFF | TGTGCCAGCAGTTCCGGGACTCACGGACTGTACAATGAGCAGTTCTTC | - | - | TRBJ2-1 | TRBV7-9
CASSSHGTGDSYEQYF | TGTGCCAGCAGCTCACACGGGACAGGGGACTCCTACGAGCAGTACTTC | - | TRBD1 | TRBJ2-7 | TRBV13
CSVAGTGVQETQYF | TGCAGCGTTGCAGGGACAGGGGTCCAAGAGACCCAGTACTTC | - | TRBD1 | TRBJ2-5 | TRBV29-1
CASSLFDRGRSWNTEAFF | TGTGCCAGCAGTTTGTTCGACAGGGGGCGAAGCTGGAACACTGAAGCTTTCTTT | - | TRBD1 | TRBJ1-1 | TRBV28